A single sample is the source of the 24 T cell receptor beta chains below, sequenced in a study of T cells after yellow fever vaccination. One entry per CDR3 protein, called by TCRdb with MiXCR from the 5' RACE reads. This sample has 600,000 to 750,000 distinct CDR3 sequences, with roughly an eighth found just once. Source: PBMCs, taken on the day of the yellow fever booster vaccination. The receptors were sampled from a man aged 25 to 40 who received the YFV17D yellow fever vaccine.

This chain links TRBV7-2 with TRBJ2-7, with a weak D call TRBD2 (5 bases). With 6 bases removed from V and 2 bases from J, the gap between germline ends came to 11 bases. The CDR3 is 13 amino acids. Germline V gene data show CDR1 as SGHTA and CDR2 as FQGNSA. Here the CDR3 reads CASSELGAYEQYF. CDR3 DNA sequence: TGTGCCAGCAGTGAACTAGGAGCCTACGAGCAGTACTTC.

This clonotype was observed a few times. This chain links TRBV30 with TRBJ2-1; D is unclear. The CDR3 extends over 13 amino acids. The germline CDR1 and CDR2 sequences are GTSNPN and SVGIG (reference sequence). The ends were cut back, 7 bases at V and 2 bases at J, with 12 bases in the middle. The CDR3 sequence: CAFTRGAYNEQFF. The CDR3 bases are TGTGCCTTCACCCGTGGGGCCTACAATGAGCAGTTCTTC.

The V call is TRBV5-4, the J call TRBJ2-4; 8 bases are shared with TRBD2. The V and J ends lost 0 bases and 0 bases, in that order; junction bases with no gene match: 17. The germline V gene has CDR1 SGHNT and CDR2 YYREEE (reference sequence). The CDR3 runs 21 residues. The CDR3 DNA follows: TGTGCCAGCAGCTTGGGGGAGAGCGGGGGAGGAGCTTTATTAGCCAAAAACATTCAGTACTTC. It codes for CASSLGESGGGALLAKNIQYF.

The chain combines TRBV19 with TRBJ2-3, with TRBD1 matching 11 bases. CDR3 length: 14 residues. The V segment lost 10 bases and the J segment 2 bases; nucleotides outside the gene matches: 5. Germline CDR1 and CDR2: LNHDA and SQIVND (reference sequence). CDR3 sequence reads: CATSGQGVTDTQYF. CDR3 DNA sequence: TGTGCCACCTCGGGACAGGGGGTCACAGATACGCAGTATTTT.

This clonotype was seen only a few times. The chain employs TRBV20-1 and TRBJ2-1, with 7 bases lining up with TRBD2. CDR1 is DFQATT and CDR2 is SNEGSKA in the germline V gene (reference sequence). With V trimmed by 3 bases and J by 10 bases, 3 bases remained unmatched. The CDR3 is 11 residues long. The DNA for the CDR3 is TGCAGTGCTAGGGAGGGAGGGGAGCAGTTCTTC. This gives the protein CSAREGGEQFF.

This clonotype was seen only a few times. This rearrangement joins TRBV7-2 to TRBJ2-7, with 10 bases that match TRBD2. The ends lost 4 bases at V and 4 bases at J; junction bases unmatched: 10. This CDR3 has 16 residues. Germline loops: CDR1 SGHTA, CDR2 FQGNSA. This CDR3 reads CASSYISTSGTYEQYF. In DNA, the CDR3 is TGTGCCAGCAGCTATATATCAACTAGCGGGACGTACGAGCAGTACTTC.

This clonotype was detected only a few times. V and J are TRBV5-5 and TRBJ2-1, with 11 bases aligning to TRBD2. CDR3 size: 13 residues. The trim removed 4 bases at V and 10 bases at J, leaving 4 bases unmatched. Germline loops: CDR1 SGHKS, CDR2 YYEKEE (reference sequence). CDR3 nucleotide sequence: TGTGCCAGCAGCCCTAGCGGGAGGAACGAGCAGTTCTTC. Residues: CASSPSGRNEQFF.

A few counts support this clonotype. The chain combines TRBV7-2 with TRBJ2-7, with D possibly TRBD2 on 6 matching bases. This CDR3 is 13 amino acids long. The V and J ends lost 6 bases and 6 bases respectively, with 15 bases between them. CDR1 is SGHTA and CDR2 is FQGNSA in the germline V gene. CDR3 nucleotides: TGTGCCAGCAGTCAACTGGCGGGAAGCGAGCAGTACTTC. As protein: CASSQLAGSEQYF.

The chain links TRBV4-2 to TRBJ2-5; 12 bases match TRBD2. The germline CDR1 and CDR2 sequences are LGHNA and YNFKEQ. With 1 base clipped from V and 4 bases from J, the junction kept 4 bases outside the gene matches. The CDR3 covers 16 residues. The CDR3 nucleotides are TGTGCCAGCAGCCAAGGCGCTAGCGGGAGGGTAGAGACCCAGTACTTC. Amino acid sequence: CASSQGASGRVETQYF.

The chain recombines TRBV6-5 with TRBJ1-4, with 11 bases matching TRBD1. The ends lost 4 bases at V and 8 bases at J; junction bases unmatched: 6. Per germline, CDR1 MNHEY and CDR2 SVGAGI. This CDR3 has 15 amino acids. CDR3 DNA: TGTGCCAGCAGTTCACGGGGACAGGGGGAGGAAAAACTGTTTTTT. Amino acid sequence: CASSSRGQGEEKLFF.

In its sample, this clonotype was seen many times. V gene TRBV4-3 combines with J gene TRBJ1-2; D remains ambiguous. The CDR3 contains 16 residues. V dropped 0 bases and J dropped 4 bases, with 15 bases sitting between them. From germline, CDR1 is LGHNA and CDR2 YSLEER. CDR3: CASSQDEGPRGYGYTF. DNA of the CDR3: TGCGCCAGCAGCCAAGATGAGGGCCCCCGCGGCTATGGCTACACCTTC.

The rearrangement joins TRBV7-9 to TRBJ2-4; D gene unclear. Trimming removed 1 base at V and 5 bases at J, with 9 bases between. The V gene's germline CDR1 is SEHNR and CDR2 FQNEAQ (reference sequence). CDR3 size: 14 residues. CDR3 DNA: TGTGCCAGCAGCTTAGTGTTGCCAGAAAACATTCAGTACTTC. Translated: CASSLVLPENIQYF.

The sample holds a few counts of this clonotype. This chain joins TRBV20-1 and TRBJ2-3; D gene ambiguous. The CDR3 runs 14 residues. Trimming stripped 3 bases from V and 2 bases from J, with 12 bases between. In germline, CDR1 is DFQATT, CDR2 SNEGSKA (reference sequence). The CDR3 is CSASRVVPTDTQYF. The CDR3 nucleotides read TGCAGTGCTAGTAGGGTAGTCCCCACAGATACGCAGTATTTT.

The gene calls are TRBV6-5 and TRBJ2-5; a possible D gene is TRBD2 (5 bases). Germline V lookup: CDR1 MNHEY, CDR2 SVGAGI. CDR3 length: 18 residues. V was pared by 6 bases and J by 0 bases, with 23 bases between. The CDR3 region has the DNA TGTGCCAGCAGCTATCCTGGGTGGAGCGGCGGTAACCAAGAGACCCAGTACTTC. This sequence encodes CASSYPGWSGGNQETQYF.

This clonotype was seen many times. The gene calls are TRBV5-1 and TRBJ2-2; D is undetermined. From germline, CDR1 is SGHRS and CDR2 YFSETQ. V lost 4 bases and J 7 bases, leaving 5 bases between the germline ends. The CDR3 extends over 11 amino acids. CDR3 in DNA: TGCGCCAGCAGCGTCGGCGGGGAGCTGTTTTTT. As protein: CASSVGGELFF.

In this sample, this clonotype turned up a few times. The chain joins TRBV5-1 to TRBJ2-4; D may match TRBD1 or TRBD2 (6 bases each). From germline, CDR1 is SGHRS and CDR2 YFSETQ. The length of the CDR3 is 15 residues. V was pared by 4 bases and J by 2 bases, with 13 bases between. CDR3 sequence: CASSPLGGPKNIQYF. CDR3 nucleotides: TGCGCCAGCAGCCCGTTGGGGGGCCCCAAAAACATTCAGTACTTC.

This clonotype was seen more than once but under ten times. The rearrangement links TRBV18 to TRBJ2-2; D possibly corresponds to TRBD1 (6 bases). The CDR3 is 15 residues long. CDR1 and CDR2 (germline): KGHSH, LQKENI. Trimming took 1 base from V and 6 from J, leaving 12 bases between them. The CDR3 here is CASSPQRQDAGELFF. Here the CDR3 DNA reads TGTGCCAGCTCACCACAGAGACAGGACGCCGGGGAGCTGTTTTTT.

The genes are TRBV20-1 and TRBJ2-5; maybe TRBD2 (6 bases). Germline V lookup: CDR1 DFQATT, CDR2 SNEGSKA (reference sequence). V was pared by 7 bases and J by 1 base, with 13 bases between. The CDR3 loop spans 13 amino acids. The CDR3 spells CSVFPGAQETQYF. CDR3 bases: TGCAGTGTCTTCCCGGGAGCCCAAGAGACCCAGTACTTC.

Only a few counts were recorded for this clonotype. V and J are TRBV12-3 or TRBV12-4 and TRBJ1-6; D is ambiguous. The CDR3 consists of 15 residues. V dropped 0 bases and J dropped 10 bases, with 13 bases sitting between them. CDR3 residues: CASSLAATVRSPLHF. Written as DNA, the CDR3 is TGTGCCAGCAGTTTAGCGGCAACAGTTCGGTCACCCCTCCACTTT.

This clonotype appeared many times. V gene TRBV6-5 combines with J gene TRBJ2-3; D call uncertain. In germline, CDR1 is MNHEY, CDR2 SVGAGI. The CDR3 is 14 residues long. Between the trimmed V and J ends, which lost 4 bases and 2 bases, there was a span of 10 bases. As DNA, the CDR3 is TGTGCCAGCAGTTTATCTGACTCCACAGATACGCAGTATTTT. This encodes CASSLSDSTDTQYF.

This rearrangement joins TRBV4-1 to TRBJ2-2; D is undetermined. The germline V gene encodes CDR1 MGHRA and CDR2 YSYEKL. The CDR3 consists of 11 residues. V was clipped by 6 bases and J by 6 bases, with 5 bases between them. CDR3 region: CASRGSGELFF. The CDR3 nucleotides are TGCGCCAGCAGGGGGTCCGGGGAGCTGTTTTTT.

This clonotype was seen a handful of times. The chain recombines TRBV1 with TRBJ2-7. TRBV1 is assigned pseudogene status. The CDR3 extends over 16 amino acids. The CDR3 DNA reads TGCACCAGCAGCCAAGATTTTACAAGATTCACTTACGAGCAGTACTTC. Its translation is CTSSQDFTRFTYEQYF.

This clonotype has ten or more counts. The chain uses TRBV3-1 and TRBJ2-7; D not certain. The CDR3 extends over 14 amino acids. V dropped 0 bases and J dropped 3 bases, with 9 bases sitting between them. The germline gives CDR1 LGHDT, CDR2 YNNKEL (reference sequence). As DNA, the CDR3 is TGTGCCAGCAGCCAAGAGAAAAACCGCTACGAGCAGTACTTC. Residues: CASSQEKNRYEQYF.

V is TRBV10-3 and J is TRBJ1-6; no definite D call. Per germline, CDR1 ENHRY and CDR2 SYGVKD. The CDR3 runs to 17 residues. The V gene lost 3 bases and the J gene lost 0 bases, with 12 bases spanning the gap. CDR3 in DNA: TGTGCCATCAGTGACCCCTCGGGGAGCTCCTATAATTCACCCCTCCACTTT. This sequence encodes CAISDPSGSSYNSPLHF.